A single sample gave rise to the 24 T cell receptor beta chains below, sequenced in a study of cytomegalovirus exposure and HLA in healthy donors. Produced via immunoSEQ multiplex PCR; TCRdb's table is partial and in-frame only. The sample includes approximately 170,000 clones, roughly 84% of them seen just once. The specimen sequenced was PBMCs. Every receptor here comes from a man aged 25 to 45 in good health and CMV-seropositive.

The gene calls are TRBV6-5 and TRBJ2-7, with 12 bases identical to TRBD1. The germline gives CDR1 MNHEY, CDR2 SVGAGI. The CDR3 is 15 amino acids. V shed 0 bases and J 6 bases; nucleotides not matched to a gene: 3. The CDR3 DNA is TGTGCCAGCAGTTACTCCGGGACAGGGGGCCCCGAGCAGTACTTC. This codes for CASSYSGTGGPEQYF.

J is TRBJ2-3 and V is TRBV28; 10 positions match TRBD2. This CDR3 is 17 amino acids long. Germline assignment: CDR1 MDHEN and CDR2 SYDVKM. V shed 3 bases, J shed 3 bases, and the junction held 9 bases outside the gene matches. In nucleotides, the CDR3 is TGTGCCAGCAGTTTTTGGGCTAGCGGGAGTGGTACAGATACGCAGTATTTT. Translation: CASSFWASGSGTDTQYF.

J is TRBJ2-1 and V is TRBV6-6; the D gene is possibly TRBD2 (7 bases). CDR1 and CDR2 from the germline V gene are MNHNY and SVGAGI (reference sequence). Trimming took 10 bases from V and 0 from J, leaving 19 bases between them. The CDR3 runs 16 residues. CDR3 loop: CATHLGGGSSYNEQFF. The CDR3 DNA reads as TGTGCCACCCACCTAGGGGGGGGTAGCTCCTACAATGAGCAGTTCTTC.

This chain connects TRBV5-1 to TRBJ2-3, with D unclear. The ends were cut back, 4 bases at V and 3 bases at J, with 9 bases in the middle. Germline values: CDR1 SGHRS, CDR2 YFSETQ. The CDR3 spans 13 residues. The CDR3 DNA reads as TGCGCCAGCAGCCTGACTTATACAGATACGCAGTATTTT. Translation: CASSLTYTDTQYF.

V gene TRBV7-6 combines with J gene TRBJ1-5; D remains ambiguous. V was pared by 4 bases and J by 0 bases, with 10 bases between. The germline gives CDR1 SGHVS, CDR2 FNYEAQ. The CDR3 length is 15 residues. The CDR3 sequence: CASSSSGYSNQPQHF. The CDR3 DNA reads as TGTGCCAGCAGCTCCAGCGGCTATAGCAATCAGCCCCAGCATTTT.

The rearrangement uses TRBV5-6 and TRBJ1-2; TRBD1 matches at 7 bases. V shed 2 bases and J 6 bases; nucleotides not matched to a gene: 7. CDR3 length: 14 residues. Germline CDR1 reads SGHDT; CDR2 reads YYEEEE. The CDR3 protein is CASSFRQGLNGYTF. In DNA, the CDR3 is TGTGCCAGCAGCTTCCGACAGGGCTTAAATGGCTACACCTTC. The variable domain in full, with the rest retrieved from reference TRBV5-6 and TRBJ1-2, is DAGVTQSPTHLIKTRGQQVTLRCSPKSGHDTVSWYQQALGQGPQFIFQYYEEEERQRGNFPDRFSGHQFPNYSSELNVNALLLGDSALYLCASSFRQGLNGYTFGSGTRLTVV.

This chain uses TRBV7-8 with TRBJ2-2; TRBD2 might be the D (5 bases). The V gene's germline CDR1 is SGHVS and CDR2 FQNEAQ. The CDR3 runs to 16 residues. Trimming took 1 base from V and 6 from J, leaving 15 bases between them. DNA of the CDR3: TGTGCCAGCAGCTTAGAGGGCTTACTAGTCTCCGGGGAGCTGTTTTTT. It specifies CASSLEGLLVSGELFF.

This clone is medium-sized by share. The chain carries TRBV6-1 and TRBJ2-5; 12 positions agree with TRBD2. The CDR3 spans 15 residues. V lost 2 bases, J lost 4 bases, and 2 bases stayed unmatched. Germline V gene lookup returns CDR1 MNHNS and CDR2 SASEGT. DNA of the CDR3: TGTGCCAGCAGTGAACTAGCGGGGGGGCCAGAGACCCAGTACTTC. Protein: CASSELAGGPETQYF.

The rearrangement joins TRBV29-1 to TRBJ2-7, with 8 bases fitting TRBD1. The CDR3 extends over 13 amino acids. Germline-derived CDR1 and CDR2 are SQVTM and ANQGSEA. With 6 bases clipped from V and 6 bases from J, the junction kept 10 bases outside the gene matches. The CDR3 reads CSVLTGGPSEQYF. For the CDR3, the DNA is TGCAGCGTACTTACAGGGGGGCCCTCCGAGCAGTACTTC.

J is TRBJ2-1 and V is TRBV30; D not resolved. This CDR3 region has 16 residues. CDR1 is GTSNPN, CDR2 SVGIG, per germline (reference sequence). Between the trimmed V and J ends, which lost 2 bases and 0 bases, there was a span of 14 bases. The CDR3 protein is CAWSNRLETSYNEQFF. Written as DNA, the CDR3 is TGTGCCTGGAGTAATCGACTGGAAACCTCCTACAATGAGCAGTTCTTC.

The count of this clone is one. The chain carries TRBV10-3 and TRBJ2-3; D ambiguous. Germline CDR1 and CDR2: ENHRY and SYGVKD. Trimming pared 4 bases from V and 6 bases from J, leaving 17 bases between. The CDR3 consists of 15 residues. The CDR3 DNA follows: TGTGCCATCAGTGGTGGCGGCCAATCCCGGGATACGCAGTATTTT. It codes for CAISGGGQSRDTQYF.

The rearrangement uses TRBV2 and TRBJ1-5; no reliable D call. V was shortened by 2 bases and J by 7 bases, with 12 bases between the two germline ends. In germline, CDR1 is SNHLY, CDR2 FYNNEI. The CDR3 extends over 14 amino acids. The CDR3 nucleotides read TGTGCCAGCAGTGAAAGCGGGGTTGGGCAGCCCCAGCATTTT. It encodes CASSESGVGQPQHF.

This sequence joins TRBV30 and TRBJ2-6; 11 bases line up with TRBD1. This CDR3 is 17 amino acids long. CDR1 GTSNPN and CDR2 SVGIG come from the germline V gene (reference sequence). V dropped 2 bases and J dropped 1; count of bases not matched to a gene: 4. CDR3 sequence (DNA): TGTGCCTGGAGTCGGGACAGGGGGTGGTCTGGGGCCAACGTCCTGACTTTC. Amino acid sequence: CAWSRDRGWSGANVLTF. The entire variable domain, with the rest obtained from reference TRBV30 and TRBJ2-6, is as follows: SQTIHQWPATLVQPVGSPLSLECTVEGTSNPNLYWYRQAAGRGLQLLFYSVGIGQISSEVPQNLSASRPQDRQFILSSKKLLLSDSGFYLCAWSRDRGWSGANVLTFGAGSRLTVL.

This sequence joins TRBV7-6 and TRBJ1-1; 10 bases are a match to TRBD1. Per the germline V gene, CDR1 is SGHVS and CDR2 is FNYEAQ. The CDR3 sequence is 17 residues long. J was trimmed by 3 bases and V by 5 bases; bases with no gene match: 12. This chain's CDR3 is CASSPQGGQGLDTEAFF. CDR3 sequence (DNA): TGTGCCAGCAGCCCACAGGGGGGACAGGGGTTGGACACTGAAGCTTTCTTT.

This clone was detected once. In DNA, the CDR3 is TGTGCCGGACAGCCTGGAACCGGGGAGCTGTTTTTT. The encoded protein is CAGQPGTGELFF. The chain is built from TRBV30 and TRBJ2-2, with D maybe TRBD1 (6 bases). The germline V gene encodes CDR1 GTSNPN and CDR2 SVGIG (reference sequence). V lost 8 bases to trimming and J lost 5 bases, with 12 bases between them. The CDR3 runs 12 residues. Looking up the rest from reference TRBV30 and TRBJ2-2 gives the full variable domain: SQTIHQWPATLVQPVGSPLSLECTVEGTSNPNLYWYRQAAGRGLQLLFYSVGIGQISSEVPQNLSASRPQDRQFILSSKKLLLSDSGFYLCAGQPGTGELFFGEGSRLTVL.

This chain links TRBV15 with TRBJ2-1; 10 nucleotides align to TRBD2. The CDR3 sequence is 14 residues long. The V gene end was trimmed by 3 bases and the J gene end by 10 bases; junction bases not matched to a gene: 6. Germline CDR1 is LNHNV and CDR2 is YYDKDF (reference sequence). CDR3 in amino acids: CATSRLGTSDEQFF. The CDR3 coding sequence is TGTGCCACCAGCAGGTTGGGGACTAGCGACGAGCAGTTCTTC.

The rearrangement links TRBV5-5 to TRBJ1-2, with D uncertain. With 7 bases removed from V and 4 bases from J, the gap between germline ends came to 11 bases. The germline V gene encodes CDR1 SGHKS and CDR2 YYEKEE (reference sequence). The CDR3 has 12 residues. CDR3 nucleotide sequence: TGTGCCAGCGTATCACAGACCTATGGCTACACCTTC. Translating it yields CASVSQTYGYTF. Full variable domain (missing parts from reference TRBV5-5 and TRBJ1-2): DAGVTQSPTHLIKTRGQQVTLRCSPISGHKSVSWYQQVLGQGPQFIFQYYEKEERGRGNFPDRFSARQFPNYSSELNVNALLLGDSALYLCASVSQTYGYTFGSGTRLTVV.

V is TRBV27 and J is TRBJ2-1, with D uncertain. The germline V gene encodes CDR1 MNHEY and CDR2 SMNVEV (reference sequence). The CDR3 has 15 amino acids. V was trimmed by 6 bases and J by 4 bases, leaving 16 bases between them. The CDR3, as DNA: TGTGCCAGCAGCTACTCGTTTCGGGTATACAATGAGCAGTTCTTC. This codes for CASSYSFRVYNEQFF.

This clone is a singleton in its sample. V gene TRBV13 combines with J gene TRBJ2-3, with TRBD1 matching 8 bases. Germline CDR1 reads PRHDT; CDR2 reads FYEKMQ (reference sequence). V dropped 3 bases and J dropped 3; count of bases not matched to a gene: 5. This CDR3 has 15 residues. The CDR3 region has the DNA TGTGCCAGCAGCTTCCGGACAGGGATGACAGATACGCAGTATTTT. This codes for CASSFRTGMTDTQYF.

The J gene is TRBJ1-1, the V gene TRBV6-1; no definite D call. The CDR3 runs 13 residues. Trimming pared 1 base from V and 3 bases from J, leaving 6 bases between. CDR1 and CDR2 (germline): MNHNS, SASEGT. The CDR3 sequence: CASSEGADTEAFF. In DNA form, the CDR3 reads TGTGCCAGCAGTGAAGGCGCTGACACTGAAGCTTTCTTT.

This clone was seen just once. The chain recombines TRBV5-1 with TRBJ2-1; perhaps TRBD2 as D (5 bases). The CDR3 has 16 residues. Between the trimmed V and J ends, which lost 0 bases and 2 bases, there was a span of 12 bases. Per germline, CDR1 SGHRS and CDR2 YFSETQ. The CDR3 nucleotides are TGCGCCAGCAGCTTGGCGGCGACTATACCCTACAATGAGCAGTTCTTC. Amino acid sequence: CASSLAATIPYNEQFF.

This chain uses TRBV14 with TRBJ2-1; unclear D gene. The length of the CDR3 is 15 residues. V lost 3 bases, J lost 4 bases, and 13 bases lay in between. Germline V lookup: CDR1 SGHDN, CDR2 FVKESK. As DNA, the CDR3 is TGTGCCAGCAGCCATAGCCCTCCCGCTTACAATGAGCAGTTCTTC. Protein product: CASSHSPPAYNEQFF.

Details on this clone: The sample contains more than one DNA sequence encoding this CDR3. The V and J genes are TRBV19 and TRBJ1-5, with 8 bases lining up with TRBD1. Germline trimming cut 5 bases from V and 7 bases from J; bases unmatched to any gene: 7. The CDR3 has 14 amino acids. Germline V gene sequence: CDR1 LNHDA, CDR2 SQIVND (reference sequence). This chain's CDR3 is CASSYGQGEQPQHF. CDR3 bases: TGTGCCAGTAGTTATGGACAGGGCGAACAGCCCCAGCATTTT.

The CDR3 sequence: CASSLSSGANVLTF. CDR3 DNA sequence: TGTGCCAGCAGTTTGAGCTCTGGGGCCAACGTCCTGACTTTC. The genes are TRBV27 and TRBJ2-6; D is unresolved. The V end was cut by 3 bases, the J end by 0 bases, with 3 bases between. The CDR3 spans 14 residues. CDR1 is MNHEY, CDR2 SMNVEV, per germline (reference sequence).